The next 13 T cell receptor beta chains were all read from a single sample in a study of shared clonotypes between healthy human individuals. TCRdb's copy holds only in-frame clones and misses some; the assay was immunoSEQ multiplex PCR. The sample carries hundreds of thousands of clones, 96% recorded once. The naive CD8 subset, CD45RO-negative cells positively selected for CCR7, excluded terminally differentiated effector memory CD45RA+ cells. The sequencing input was naive CD8+ T cells sorted from blood. These receptors all come from a man between 25 and 39 years old in good health.

This chain links TRBV7-9 with TRBJ2-3; D unresolved. Germline loops: CDR1 SEHNR, CDR2 FQNEAQ (reference sequence). V was clipped by 7 bases and J by 1 base, with 9 bases between them. The CDR3 is 13 residues long. This CDR3 is CASKIGRTDTQYF. The DNA of the CDR3 is TGTGCCAGCAAGATAGGCCGCACAGATACGCAGTATTTT. The full variable domain, completed using reference TRBV7-9 and TRBJ2-3, is DTGVSQNPRHKITKRGQNVTFRCDPISEHNRLYWYRQTLGQGPEFLTYFQNEAQLEKSRLLSDRFSAERPKGSFSTLEIQRTEQGDSAMYLCASKIGRTDTQYFGPGTRLTVL.

This chain joins TRBV4-1 and TRBJ1-1; TRBD1 aligns across 8 bases. The CDR3 spans 14 residues. Trimming removed 3 bases from V and 7 bases from J; junction bases left unmatched: 7. Per germline, CDR1 MGHRA and CDR2 YSYEKL. The CDR3 coding sequence is TGCGCCAGCAGCCAGGGATGGGGACAGGATGAAGCTTTCTTT. Protein sequence: CASSQGWGQDEAFF.

DNA for the CDR3: TGTGCCAGCAGCGGAGGGTCGGCCGGGGAGCTGTTTTTT. Translated, it gives CASSGGSAGELFF. J is TRBJ2-2 and V is TRBV11-3; maybe TRBD2 (6 bases). This CDR3 is 13 amino acids long. Germline CDR1 and CDR2: SGHNT and YENEEA. Trimming stripped 5 bases from V and 6 bases from J, with 10 bases between. Filled out from reference TRBV11-3 and TRBJ2-2, the complete variable domain reads EAGVVQSPRYKIIEKKQPVAFWCNPISGHNTLYWYLQNLGQGPELLIRYENEEAVDDSQLPKDRFSAERLKGVDSTLKIQPAELGDSAVYLCASSGGSAGELFFGEGSRLTVL.

The V gene is TRBV7-2, the J gene TRBJ2-7; 9 bases fit TRBD2. The germline V gene encodes CDR1 SGHTA and CDR2 FQGNSA. This CDR3 region has 18 residues. V shed 6 bases and J 0 bases; nucleotides not matched to a gene: 15. CDR3 amino acids: CASSSRFSGSPSSYEQYF. CDR3 nucleotides: TGTGCCAGCAGTTCCCGGTTTAGCGGGAGCCCCAGCTCCTACGAGCAGTACTTC.

This clone was counted once. The J gene is TRBJ1-1, the V gene TRBV7-8; possibly TRBD1 for D (6 bases). This CDR3 contains 15 residues. CDR1 and CDR2 from the germline V gene are SGHVS and FQNEAQ. Trimming left V 7 bases short and J 2 bases short, with 17 bases between. The CDR3 DNA follows: TGTGCCAGCAACCAAATACAGGGAGGCAACACTGAAGCTTTCTTT. Translating gives CASNQIQGGNTEAFF.

This sequence joins TRBV19 and TRBJ1-2, with 10 nucleotides matching TRBD1. The CDR3 covers 16 residues. Germline loops: CDR1 LNHDA, CDR2 SQIVND (reference sequence). The V segment lost 2 bases and the J segment 5 bases; nucleotides outside the gene matches: 8. For the CDR3, the DNA is TGTGCCAGTAGTATAATATCCGGGACAGGGGTTTATGGCTACACCTTC. This encodes CASSIISGTGVYGYTF.

The genes are TRBV5-6 and TRBJ1-5, with D maybe TRBD1 (5 bases). Germline V CDR1 and CDR2: SGHDT, YYEEEE. CDR3 size: 17 residues. Trimming removed 3 bases at V and 2 bases at J, with 18 bases between. In DNA form, the CDR3 reads TGTGCCAGCAGCTCTAAAGAGTCTGGGGCGGGCAATCAGCCCCAGCATTTT. It yields the protein CASSSKESGAGNQPQHF.

J is TRBJ2-1 and V is TRBV28; D ambiguous. V lost 8 bases, J lost 2 bases, and 13 bases lay in between. The CDR3 contains 14 residues. Germline V gene lookup returns CDR1 MDHEN and CDR2 SYDVKM. CDR3 nucleotides: TGTGCCAGCGGGCAACTACAAGCCTACAATGAGCAGTTCTTC. This sequence encodes CASGQLQAYNEQFF.

This CDR3 reads CASRGVRLAGGPGDEQFF. The CDR3 DNA reads TGTGCCAGCAGGGGAGTTCGGCTAGCGGGAGGCCCTGGGGATGAGCAGTTCTTC. The chain is built from TRBV25-1 and TRBJ2-1; 11 nucleotides agree with TRBD2. Germline assignment: CDR1 MGHDK and CDR2 SYGVNS. The V gene end was trimmed by 6 bases and the J gene end by 8 bases; junction bases not matched to a gene: 18. The CDR3 spans 18 residues.

The rearrangement joins TRBV29-1 to TRBJ2-1; D is tentatively TRBD1 or TRBD2 (5 bases each). The V gene's germline CDR1 is SQVTM and CDR2 ANQGSEA. The CDR3 runs to 12 residues. The V and J ends lost 6 bases and 6 bases respectively, with 12 bases between them. CDR3 in amino acids: CSVPWGTNEQFF. CDR3 DNA sequence: TGCAGCGTCCCCTGGGGGACCAATGAGCAGTTCTTC.

This clone was counted a single time. The rearrangement joins TRBV5-4 to TRBJ2-1; 7 nucleotides line up with TRBD2. After removal of 0 bases from V and 6 bases from J, the junction contained 9 bases not matched to a gene. The CDR3 length is 16 residues. Germline CDR1 and CDR2: SGHNT and YYREEE (reference sequence). CDR3 loop: CASSLEGGSTPNEQFF. The CDR3 DNA reads TGTGCCAGCAGCTTGGAGGGCGGGAGTACACCCAATGAGCAGTTCTTC.

The chain couples TRBV10-2 to TRBJ2-2; D is undetermined. Looked up from germline, CDR1 is WSHSY and CDR2 is SAAADI. The CDR3 sequence is 12 residues long. V was clipped by 6 bases and J by 5 bases, with 7 bases between them. The CDR3 DNA sequence: TGCGCCAGCAGGTGGGAAACCGGGGAGCTGTTTTTT. It is translated as CASRWETGELFF.

As regards this clone: The junction does not match germline at one end; this may be a read error. J is TRBJ2-6 and V is TRBV27; D unresolved. The germline V gene encodes CDR1 MNHEY and CDR2 SMNVEV (reference sequence). The length of the CDR3 is 18 residues. The CDR3 region has the DNA TGTGCCAGCAGTATGCCAGGTCTGGCTACAAAGTCGGGCCAACGTCCTGACTTC. Translated, it gives CASSMPGLATKSGQRPDF.